The 26 T cell receptor beta chains reported below all come from one sample, sequenced in a study of STAT5B mutations in CD4+ large granular lymphocyte leukemia. Only in-frame clones appear in the TCRdb table, and some are missing; sequencing was by immunoSEQ multiplex PCR. This table lists 94 clones. Sequenced input: PBMCs. Source of these receptors: a man at least 80 years old with CD4+ T-cell large granular lymphocyte leukemia.

This chain connects TRBV7-9 to TRBJ2-1; D may be TRBD2 (6 bases). The CDR3 sequence is 17 residues long. V lost 5 bases, J lost 7 bases, and 24 bases lay in between. Germline lookup yields CDR1 SEHNR and CDR2 FQNEAQ (reference sequence). CDR3: CASSPRGGMDKINEQFF. The CDR3 nucleotides are TGTGCCAGCAGCCCTCGGGGCGGGATGGATAAGATAAATGAGCAGTTCTTC.

The rearrangement joins TRBV19 to TRBJ2-5; perhaps D is TRBD1 or TRBD2 (5 bases each). V was cut by 3 bases and J by 2 bases, with 10 bases left in between. There are 14 residues in the CDR3. Germline assignment: CDR1 LNHDA and CDR2 SQIVND (reference sequence). CDR3 nucleotide sequence: TGTGCCAGTAGTATCGGGGCGGTACAAGAGACCCAGTACTTC. Translation: CASSIGAVQETQYF.

The gene calls are TRBV19 and TRBJ2-2, with D perhaps given as TRBD1 or TRBD2 (5 bases each). Germline V lookup: CDR1 LNHDA, CDR2 SQIVND (reference sequence). The CDR3 is made up of 14 amino acids. V was clipped by 0 bases and J by 6 bases, with 8 bases between them. The CDR3 protein is CASSIDGDAGELFF. The CDR3 coding sequence is TGTGCCAGTAGTATAGACGGGGACGCCGGGGAGCTGTTTTTT.

The rearrangement uses TRBV18 and TRBJ1-5, with a weak D call TRBD1 (6 bases). Between the trimmed V and J ends, which lost 4 bases and 2 bases, there was a span of 15 bases. This CDR3 is 16 amino acids long. CDR1 is KGHSH and CDR2 is LQKENI in the germline V gene. CDR3 loop: CASSHEGGRGNQPQHF. As DNA, the CDR3 is TGTGCCAGCTCACATGAAGGGGGGCGCGGCAATCAGCCCCAGCATTTT.

V and J are TRBV6-5 and TRBJ2-3; D is undetermined. V was trimmed by 6 bases and J by 6 bases, leaving 7 bases between them. There are 11 residues in the CDR3. Per the germline V gene, CDR1 is MNHEY and CDR2 is SVGAGI. As DNA, the CDR3 is TGTGCCAGCAGGTTCTCGGATACGCAGTATTTT. Translated: CASRFSDTQYF.

This clone came up a few times. The sample holds other DNA sequences that translate to the same CDR3. This chain connects TRBV9 to TRBJ2-3; unclear D gene. The germline CDR1 and CDR2 sequences are SGDLS and YYNGEE. The CDR3 runs to 15 residues. V was pared by 1 base and J by 0 bases, with 9 bases between. CDR3 loop: CASSVWTASTDTQYF. Here the CDR3 DNA reads TGTGCCAGCAGCGTATGGACGGCTAGCACAGATACGCAGTATTTT.

The chain links TRBV6-8 to TRBJ2-7; D unclear. The germline V gene encodes CDR1 MNHGY and CDR2 SAAAGT. V was trimmed by 7 bases and J by 2 bases, leaving 12 bases between them. The CDR3 contains 13 residues. In nucleotides, the CDR3 is TGTGCCAGCACTCCCGGCACAGCCTACGAGCAGTACTTC. Its protein is CASTPGTAYEQYF.

The J gene is TRBJ1-5, the V gene TRBV7-8; D gene ambiguous. The CDR3 sequence is 14 residues long. Germline CDR1 SGHVS, CDR2 FQNEAQ. Trimming left V 0 bases short and J 5 bases short, with 8 bases between. DNA of the CDR3: TGTGCCAGCAGCTTAGCCACAGAGGATCAGCCCCAGCATTTT. The encoded protein is CASSLATEDQPQHF. The full variable domain, rest sourced from reference TRBV7-8 and TRBJ1-5, is GAGVSQSPRYKVAKRGQDVALRCDPISGHVSLFWYQQALGQGPEFLTYFQNEAQLDKSGLPSDRFFAERPEGSVSTLKIQRTQQEDSAVYLCASSLATEDQPQHFGDGTRLSIL.

The chain uses TRBV10-3 and TRBJ1-6; D remains ambiguous. From germline, CDR1 is ENHRY and CDR2 SYGVKD. The CDR3 extends over 12 amino acids. Trimming pared 5 bases from V and 9 bases from J, leaving 8 bases between. CDR3 bases: TGTGCCATCAGTTCCGATCCTTCACCCCTCCACTTT. The encoded protein is CAISSDPSPLHF.

The rearrangement uses TRBV6-1 and TRBJ2-2; TRBD1 agrees at 7 bases. The V gene's germline CDR1 is MNHNS and CDR2 SASEGT. V shed 3 bases, J shed 3 bases, and the junction held 4 bases outside the gene matches. The CDR3 runs 15 residues. CDR3 protein: CASSEKTGDTGELFF. CDR3 DNA sequence: TGTGCCAGCAGTGAGAAAACAGGGGACACCGGGGAGCTGTTTTTT.

This rearrangement joins TRBV5-5 to TRBJ1-2; D call uncertain. This CDR3 region has 11 residues. V dropped 6 bases and J dropped 8 bases, with 11 bases sitting between them. Germline CDR1 and CDR2: SGHKS and YYEKEE (reference sequence). The CDR3, as DNA: TGTGCCAGCAACAGAGAAGGAGGCTACACCTTC. The encoded protein is CASNREGGYTF.

The CDR3 nucleotides read TGTGCCAGCAGCTTAAACCCCGGAGTTTCTAACTATGGCTACACCTTC. This codes for CASSLNPGVSNYGYTF. This rearrangement joins TRBV11-2 to TRBJ1-2; the D is unclear. Trimming stripped 2 bases from V and 0 bases from J, with 13 bases between. Per the germline V gene, CDR1 is SGHAT and CDR2 is FQNNGV. The CDR3 sequence is 16 residues long.

J is TRBJ1-1 and V is TRBV7-9; D not resolved. Germline V gene sequence: CDR1 SEHNR, CDR2 FQNEAQ (reference sequence). The V end lost 5 bases, the J end lost 2 bases, and 12 bases lay between the germline ends. This CDR3 spans 14 amino acids. The CDR3: CASSPDRVNTEAFF. DNA for the CDR3: TGTGCCAGCAGCCCAGATCGAGTAAACACTGAAGCTTTCTTT.

This clone qualifies as hyperexpanded. The CDR3 sequence: CASTLEGSGGPGKRNEQFF. CDR3 bases: TGTGCCAGCACCCTCGAGGGTAGCGGGGGGCCCGGAAAGAGGAATGAGCAGTTCTTC. The V call is TRBV7-8, the J call TRBJ2-1, with 10 bases identical to TRBD2. V dropped 7 bases and J dropped 7; count of bases not matched to a gene: 22. CDR3 length: 19 amino acids. CDR1 is SGHVS and CDR2 is FQNEAQ in the germline V gene.

CDR3 sequence (DNA): TGTGCCAGTAGTATGAACGGAGATACGGGGGGACAGTATTTT. Translating gives CASSMNGDTGGQYF. The chain joins TRBV19 to TRBJ2-3; 7 bases match TRBD2. Germline CDR1 LNHDA, CDR2 SQIVND (reference sequence). The CDR3 runs 14 residues. The trim removed 3 bases at V and 12 bases at J, leaving 12 bases unmatched.

This clone counts as large. V and J are TRBV4-1 and TRBJ2-7; possible D gene TRBD1, 6 bases. Trimming took 2 bases from V and 7 from J, leaving 18 bases between them. Germline assignment: CDR1 MGHRA and CDR2 YSYEKL. This CDR3 spans 15 amino acids. CDR3: CASSQPGHDWLEQYF. CDR3 in DNA: TGCGCCAGCAGCCAACCGGGACACGACTGGTTGGAGCAGTACTTC.

This chain joins TRBV15 and TRBJ1-2; D call uncertain. The CDR3 contains 13 residues. V shed 0 bases and J shed 3 bases, with 5 bases lying between them. CDR1 is LNHNV and CDR2 is YYDKDF in the germline V gene (reference sequence). The CDR3, as DNA: TGTGCCACCAGCAGAGACAGCGACTATGGCTACACCTTC. This sequence encodes CATSRDSDYGYTF.

This clone was found a few times. This chain links TRBV7-6 with TRBJ2-3; tentative D call: TRBD2 (6 bases). Germline loops: CDR1 SGHVS, CDR2 FNYEAQ. The CDR3 totals 16 residues. V was cut by 1 base and J by 1 base, with 12 bases left in between. CDR3 sequence: CASSLGYGGGTDTQYF. CDR3 DNA: TGTGCCAGCAGCTTAGGGTACGGGGGTGGCACAGATACGCAGTATTTT.

J is TRBJ1-1 and V is TRBV11-2; 7 bases agree with TRBD1. J was trimmed by 5 bases and V by 5 bases; bases with no gene match: 5. The germline V gene has CDR1 SGHAT and CDR2 FQNNGV. CDR3 length: 13 residues. The CDR3 DNA reads as TGTGCCAGCAGCCTTAACAGGGGAACTGAAGCTTTCTTT. It yields the protein CASSLNRGTEAFF.

This clone was recorded a few times. V gene TRBV7-2 combines with J gene TRBJ1-5; 12 bases agree with TRBD1. J lost 7 bases, V lost 3 bases, and 1 base had no gene match. Germline V gives CDR1 SGHTA, CDR2 FQGNSA. This CDR3 region has 14 residues. The CDR3 nucleotides read TGTGCCAGCAGCTTCGGGACAGGGGGCCAGCCCCAGCATTTT. This sequence encodes CASSFGTGGQPQHF.

The chain is built from TRBV4-1 and TRBJ2-4, with a tentative D call TRBD2 (5 bases). V gave up 4 bases and J gave up 3 bases, with 13 bases separating them. The CDR3 is made up of 15 amino acids. The germline V gene encodes CDR1 MGHRA and CDR2 YSYEKL. The CDR3 region is CASSLGLGVKNIQYF. The CDR3, as DNA: TGCGCCAGCAGCCTTGGTCTCGGGGTCAAAAACATTCAGTACTTC.

This sequence joins TRBV6-1 and TRBJ2-5, with D unclear. Matching the DNA end better, TRBJ2-7 makes the J call doubtful. CDR3 length equals 13 residues. CDR1 and CDR2 (germline): MNHNS, SASEGT. The chain's CDR3 is CASTPGTAYEQYF. The CDR3 nucleotides are TGTGCCAGCACTCCCGGCACAGCCTACGAGCAGTACTTC.

This rearrangement joins TRBV6-1 to TRBJ1-1, with D tentatively TRBD1 (5 bases). V was shortened by 2 bases and J by 1 base, with 11 bases between the two germline ends. Germline V gene lookup returns CDR1 MNHNS and CDR2 SASEGT. The CDR3 is made up of 15 amino acids. The CDR3: CASSELPGGNTEAFF. CDR3 sequence (DNA): TGTGCCAGCAGTGAACTCCCGGGGGGGAACACTGAAGCTTTCTTT.

In its sample, this clone is large. The chain is built from TRBV6-1 and TRBJ2-7; D is ambiguous. V was clipped by 7 bases and J by 2 bases, with 12 bases between them. The CDR3 extends over 13 amino acids. CDR1 and CDR2 (germline): MNHNS, SASEGT. DNA for the CDR3: TGTGCCAGCACTCCCGGCACAGCCTACGAGCAGTACTTC. Encoded protein: CASTPGTAYEQYF.

The chain uses TRBV19 and TRBJ1-4, with TRBD1 identical over 9 bases. The trim removed 4 bases at V and 8 bases at J, leaving 8 bases unmatched. Germline V gene sequence: CDR1 LNHDA, CDR2 SQIVND (reference sequence). CDR3 size: 15 residues. The CDR3 sequence: CASSTTGGAREKLFF. CDR3 sequence (DNA): TGTGCCAGTAGTACAACAGGGGGCGCACGGGAAAAACTGTTTTTT.

The chain's CDR3 is CASSQEGGQGGNTIYF. Written as DNA, the CDR3 is TGTGCCAGCAGCCAAGAAGGAGGACAGGGAGGAAACACCATATATTTT. The chain employs TRBV4-2 and TRBJ1-3; 8 bases are a match to TRBD1. The germline V gene has CDR1 LGHNA and CDR2 YNFKEQ. The CDR3 contains 16 residues. The J segment lost 4 bases and the V segment lost 0 bases, leaving 5 bases of the junction unmatched.